The 28 T cell receptor beta chains below all came from one sample that was sequenced in a study of cytotoxic CD8 clonotypes in ibrutinib-treated CLL (dated by TCRdb to the early 2020s). The library was obtained by the immunoSEQ multiplex PCR assay. TCRdb carries this immuneACCESS record with in-frame sequences only. Its versions omit some clonotypes, under half of them owing to an unresolved V gene in the studies checked, with the rest unexplained. The sample table holds approximately 320,000 clones, of which 67% were seen once. Of the sample, roughly 6% falls within the top ten clones. Sequencing was performed on PBMCs, taken after 36 months of ibrutinib treatment. Receptors originate from a human donor with chronic lymphocytic leukemia.

This clone has a handful of counts. The chain combines TRBV7-2 with TRBJ1-1; no reliable D call. The CDR3 totals 15 residues. V lost 6 bases and J lost 0, with 14 bases in between. CDR1 and CDR2 from the germline V gene are SGHTA and FQGNSA. The CDR3 nucleotides read TGTGCCAGCAGTCCCACCACGGGGATGAACACTGAAGCTTTCTTT. It specifies CASSPTTGMNTEAFF.

The sample holds a few counts of this clone. The V call is TRBV18, the J call TRBJ2-7; TRBD2 is a possible D gene (6 bases). CDR3 length: 12 residues. Germline CDR1 and CDR2: KGHSH and LQKENI. With 3 bases removed from V and 12 bases from J, the gap between germline ends came to 15 bases. The CDR3 bases are TGTGCCAGCTCACCGACCGGAGGGAAAGGGTACTTC. This translates into CASSPTGGKGYF.

The rearrangement joins TRBV18 to TRBJ2-7; 8 nucleotides agree with TRBD2. Germline V gene sequence: CDR1 KGHSH, CDR2 LQKENI. The CDR3 extends over 15 amino acids. V shed 2 bases and J 9 bases; nucleotides not matched to a gene: 12. The CDR3 region has the DNA TGTGCCAGCTCACCAGCGGGGGGCTCAGGGGAACGGCAGTACTTC. Protein sequence: CASSPAGGSGERQYF.

The V call is TRBV29-1, the J call TRBJ1-1; 7 positions match TRBD1. V shed 7 bases and J 1 base; nucleotides not matched to a gene: 9. This CDR3 is 14 amino acids long. CDR1 SQVTM and CDR2 ANQGSEA come from the germline V gene. Here the CDR3 reads CSASGGGRNTEAFF. The CDR3 coding sequence is TGCAGCGCGTCAGGGGGGGGCCGGAACACTGAAGCTTTCTTT.

This clone was counted between two and nine times. The gene calls are TRBV19 and TRBJ1-2; 8 positions agree with TRBD1. V lost 4 bases, J lost 8 bases, and 3 bases stayed unmatched. The CDR3 is 12 residues long. Germline V lookup: CDR1 LNHDA, CDR2 SQIVND (reference sequence). CDR3 protein: CASSRRDRGYTF. In DNA, the CDR3 is TGTGCCAGTAGTAGGAGGGACAGGGGCTACACCTTC.

This chain connects TRBV7-2 to TRBJ2-5, with a weak D call TRBD1 (5 bases). V lost 5 bases and J lost 0, with 13 bases in between. CDR1 and CDR2 from the germline V gene are SGHTA and FQGNSA. This CDR3 region has 15 residues. The CDR3 DNA is TGTGCCAGCAGCCCCGGCCCAGGGTACCAAGAGACCCAGTACTTC. It translates to CASSPGPGYQETQYF.

This clone was detected only a few times. V is TRBV2 and J is TRBJ2-6; no firm D call. The CDR3 spans 16 residues. V was trimmed by 2 bases and J by 2 bases, leaving 10 bases between them. Germline V lookup: CDR1 SNHLY, CDR2 FYNNEI. The CDR3 loop reads CASSERSWAGANVLTF. The DNA of the CDR3 is TGTGCCAGCAGTGAAAGGTCGTGGGCTGGGGCCAACGTCCTGACTTTC. Complete variable domain (other parts from reference TRBV2 and TRBJ2-6): EPEVTQTPSHQVTQMGQEVILRCVPISNHLYFYWYRQILGQKVEFLVSFYNNEISEKSEIFDDQFSVERPDGSNFTLKIRSTKLEDSAMYFCASSERSWAGANVLTFGAGSRLTVL.

This clone was seen a handful of times. The CDR3, as DNA: TGTGCCAGTAGTATGCAACGAATCGGTTTGCCCTACGAGCAGTACTTC. It specifies CASSMQRIGLPYEQYF. The J gene is TRBJ2-7, the V gene TRBV19; D unclear. Germline assignment: CDR1 LNHDA and CDR2 SQIVND (reference sequence). The V end lost 3 bases, the J end lost 2 bases, and 17 bases lay between the germline ends. The CDR3 loop spans 16 amino acids.

This rearrangement joins TRBV2 to TRBJ1-2; 9 bases agree with TRBD1. V lost 5 bases and J lost 6; bases outside the gene matches: 10. Germline-derived CDR1 and CDR2 are SNHLY and FYNNEI. This CDR3 spans 15 amino acids. This CDR3 is CASSFPLDRGNGYTF. The CDR3 DNA is TGTGCCAGCAGTTTCCCCTTAGACAGGGGGAATGGCTACACCTTC.

This clone has more than one count but fewer than ten. The chain is built from TRBV28 and TRBJ2-7; 12 bases are shared with TRBD2. This CDR3 has 17 residues. Germline CDR1 is MDHEN and CDR2 is SYDVKM. Trimming took 6 bases from V and 0 from J; bases not matched to a gene: 9. The CDR3 nucleotides are TGTGCCAGCAGCTGGGGGCTAGCGGGAGGGCCCTCCTACGAGCAGTACTTC. It encodes CASSWGLAGGPSYEQYF.

The chain combines TRBV29-1 with TRBJ2-7; no firm D call. V lost 0 bases and J 2 bases, leaving 11 bases between the germline ends. Germline V CDR1 and CDR2: SQVTM, ANQGSEA. The CDR3 loop spans 14 amino acids. CDR3 sequence: CSVEDRRDTYEQYF. The CDR3 nucleotides read TGCAGCGTTGAAGATCGGAGAGATACCTACGAGCAGTACTTC.

Regarding this clone: The germline gene is not matched at one end of the junction; a read error may be the cause. The rearrangement joins TRBV6-6 to TRBJ2-7; maybe TRBD2 (6 bases). CDR1 MNHNY and CDR2 SVGAGI come from the germline V gene (reference sequence). The CDR3 is 14 amino acids. CDR3: CASSRSTGGTLGGF. As DNA, the CDR3 is TGTGCCAGCAGTCGAAGTACCGGGGGAACTTTGGGCGGCTTC.

The V call is TRBV9, the J call TRBJ2-2, with 11 bases that match TRBD2. The V gene's germline CDR1 is SGDLS and CDR2 YYNGEE. This CDR3 contains 16 residues. With 4 bases clipped from V and 5 bases from J, the junction kept 7 bases outside the gene matches. This CDR3 reads CASSKRTSGPTGELFF. The CDR3 coding sequence is TGTGCCAGCAGCAAAAGGACTAGCGGGCCAACCGGGGAGCTGTTTTTT.

The V call is TRBV4-1, the J call TRBJ1-5; TRBD1 might be the D (6 bases). CDR3 size: 14 residues. From germline, CDR1 is MGHRA and CDR2 YSYEKL. V gave up 2 bases and J gave up 3 bases, with 8 bases separating them. CDR3: CASSQTGINQPQHF. DNA of the CDR3: TGCGCCAGCAGCCAAACAGGGATCAATCAGCCCCAGCATTTT.

The rearrangement uses TRBV14 and TRBJ2-7; D gene ambiguous. CDR3 length equals 13 residues. Germline CDR1 is SGHDN and CDR2 is FVKESK. With 1 base removed from V and 4 bases from J, the gap between germline ends came to 8 bases. In DNA form, the CDR3 reads TGTGCCAGCAGCCAAGTCCTTGCTTACGAGCAGTACTTC. As protein: CASSQVLAYEQYF.

This chain uses TRBV29-1 with TRBJ2-5; 7 bases agree with TRBD1. The CDR3 runs to 14 residues. Trimming removed 4 bases from V and 3 bases from J; junction bases left unmatched: 8. Germline assignment: CDR1 SQVTM and CDR2 ANQGSEA. In DNA, the CDR3 is TGCAGCGTTGCAGGACCGGGACAGAAAGAGACCCAGTACTTC. It translates to CSVAGPGQKETQYF.

The CDR3 is CASSARVAGATDTQYF. CDR3 bases: TGTGCCAGCAGCGCGCGAGTAGCGGGGGCCACAGATACGCAGTATTTT. This sequence joins TRBV9 and TRBJ2-3, with 9 bases aligning to TRBD2. The CDR3 spans 16 residues. V shed 3 bases, J shed 2 bases, and the junction held 7 bases outside the gene matches. Germline CDR1 reads SGDLS; CDR2 reads YYNGEE.

The genes are TRBV10-1 and TRBJ1-1, with D unresolved. The germline V gene has CDR1 WNHNN and CDR2 SYGVQD (reference sequence). CDR3 length equals 12 residues. Trimming cost V 4 bases and J 9 bases, with 12 bases left between them. The CDR3: CASSGPRGQAFF. The CDR3, as DNA: TGCGCCAGCAGTGGGCCCAGAGGGCAAGCTTTCTTT.

This chain uses TRBV28 with TRBJ2-1; 7 positions agree with TRBD2. The ends lost 2 bases at V and 0 bases at J; junction bases unmatched: 4. CDR3 length: 16 residues. Looked up from germline, CDR1 is MDHEN and CDR2 is SYDVKM. CDR3 region: CASSLPRGSSYNEQFF. The CDR3 DNA follows: TGTGCCAGCAGTTTACCCCGCGGGAGCTCCTACAATGAGCAGTTCTTC.

The V call is TRBV29-1, the J call TRBJ2-3; 8 bases align to TRBD2. This CDR3 contains 16 residues. V gave up 3 bases and J gave up 2 bases; unmatched junction bases: 10. Germline values: CDR1 SQVTM, CDR2 ANQGSEA. The CDR3 here is CSVDGGGLVHTDTQYF. The CDR3 DNA follows: TGCAGCGTTGACGGGGGGGGACTAGTCCACACAGATACGCAGTATTTT.

Written as DNA, the CDR3 is TGCGCCAGCAGCTCACGACAGGGAGCCTCGAACACTGAAGCTTTCTTT. Translation: CASSSRQGASNTEAFF. The genes are TRBV5-1 and TRBJ1-1; 7 bases fit TRBD1. Germline CDR1 is SGHRS and CDR2 is YFSETQ. Trimming cost V 3 bases and J 1 base; bases outside gene matches: 9. The CDR3 length is 16 residues. Complete variable domain (other parts from reference TRBV5-1 and TRBJ1-1): KAGVTQTPRYLIKTRGQQVTLSCSPISGHRSVSWYQQTPGQGLQFLFEYFSETQRNKGNFPGRFSGRQFSNSRSEMNVSTLELGDSALYLCASSSRQGASNTEAFFGQGTRLTVV.

V usage is TRBV5-1 and J usage is TRBJ2-7; D may be TRBD2 (5 bases). This CDR3 region has 12 residues. Trimming shortened V by 4 bases and J by 7 bases, and 12 bases separated the two germline ends. Per the germline V gene, CDR1 is SGHRS and CDR2 is YFSETQ. The CDR3 DNA sequence: TGCGCCAGCAGCCCCGGGGTCTTTGAGCAGTACTTC. It is translated as CASSPGVFEQYF.

The chain recombines TRBV19 with TRBJ1-5; 8 bases map to TRBD1. Per the germline V gene, CDR1 is LNHDA and CDR2 is SQIVND (reference sequence). V trimming: 2 bases; J trimming: 5 bases; junction bases outside the gene matches: 17. This CDR3 is built from 19 residues. CDR3 bases: TGTGCCAGTAGTATATTCTGGACAGGGAAAGCGAATGCGGATCAGCCCCAGCATTTT. Translation gives CASSIFWTGKANADQPQHF.

About this clone itself: Other DNA sequences in the same sample also yield this CDR3. The chain links TRBV7-2 to TRBJ2-1, with D possibly TRBD2 on 5 matching bases. Germline assignment: CDR1 SGHTA and CDR2 FQGNSA. The CDR3 is 13 residues long. The V end was cut by 1 base, the J end by 5 bases, with 6 bases between. This CDR3 reads CASSLGLNNEQFF. The CDR3 DNA reads as TGTGCCAGCAGCTTAGGACTAAACAATGAGCAGTTCTTC. The entire variable domain, with the rest obtained from reference TRBV7-2 and TRBJ2-1, is as follows: GAGVSQSPSNKVTEKGKDVELRCDPISGHTALYWYRQSLGQGLEFLIYFQGNSAPDKSGLPSDRFSAERTGGSVSTLTIQRTQQEDSAVYLCASSLGLNNEQFFGPGTRLTVL.

In its sample, this clone was seen a few times. This chain links TRBV7-6 with TRBJ2-3; 7 bases fit TRBD1. Germline V gene data show CDR1 as SGHVS and CDR2 as FNYEAQ. The CDR3 spans 15 residues. The ends lost 3 bases at V and 0 bases at J; junction bases unmatched: 3. This CDR3 reads CASSFPGQSTDTQYF. The DNA of the CDR3 is TGTGCCAGCAGCTTTCCGGGACAGAGCACAGATACGCAGTATTTT.

This clone has a handful of counts. This chain connects TRBV7-2 to TRBJ1-5, with 7 bases matching TRBD1. V shed 5 bases, J shed 7 bases, and the junction held 5 bases outside the gene matches. Germline V CDR1 and CDR2: SGHTA, FQGNSA. This CDR3 is built from 13 residues. The DNA for the CDR3 is TGTGCCAGCAGCGACAGGGCCAGCCAGCCCCAGCATTTT. Protein product: CASSDRASQPQHF.

This rearrangement joins TRBV6-5 to TRBJ2-7; 8 bases fit TRBD1. Unmatched junction bases numbered 14, after V lost 6 bases and J lost 7 bases. This CDR3 is built from 15 residues. CDR1 is MNHEY, CDR2 SVGAGI, per germline. The CDR3 protein is CASRSDRGHSPEQYF. For the CDR3, the DNA is TGTGCCAGCAGGTCAGACAGGGGCCACTCCCCGGAGCAGTACTTC.

The genes are TRBV28 and TRBJ2-3; D uncertain. With 6 bases removed from V and 4 bases from J, the gap between germline ends came to 8 bases. This CDR3 region has 12 residues. Germline CDR1 is MDHEN and CDR2 is SYDVKM. CDR3 protein: CASRSGPDTQYF. The CDR3 coding sequence is TGTGCCAGCAGGAGTGGGCCAGATACGCAGTATTTT.